This T cell receptor beta chain was profiled in a study of Ad26.COV2.S vaccination and SARS-CoV-2 variants. This sample's treatment: around 19 received Ad26.COV2.S at low or high dose, single or two shots; a few received placebo; per-sample allocation not given. Sample collection was performed on day 63 after the first vaccine or placebo injection. Using immunoSEQ multiplex PCR, the repertoire was profiled, and TCRdb retains in-frame clones only, with some absent. The repertoire has about 350,000 clones, 75% to 90% of them found once; the top ten carry about 10%. The receptor's source is a person between 18 and 65 years old who received the Ad26.COV2.S COVID-19 vaccine or a placebo. Source: peripheral blood, taken in a trial of Ad26.COV2.S vaccine versus placebo.

The CDR3: CSAVLGTHGDTQYF. For the CDR3, the DNA is TGCAGCGCCGTCCTAGGGACCCATGGAGATACGCAGTATTTT. The chain links TRBV29-1 to TRBJ2-3, with D perhaps given as TRBD1 or TRBD2 (5 bases each). CDR1 is SQVTM and CDR2 is ANQGSEA in the germline V gene. V shed 7 bases and J shed 5 bases, with 19 bases lying between them. The CDR3 has 14 residues.